A selection of T cell receptor beta chains follows, all from one sample in a study of control samples from healthy donors and cancer patients. TCRdb's copy holds only in-frame clones and misses some; the assay was immunoSEQ multiplex PCR. The sample has some 200,000 clones; around 94% are singletons. Sequenced input: blood. These receptors all stem from a man between 50 and 59 years old in good health. Each CDR3 is given with its conserved first and last residue. The D gene is left open where the match is weak. Clone size, where shown, is once, few, many, or a class for clones that have expanded.

J,length,V,D,size,DNA,CDR3
TRBJ1-5,17,TRBV20-1,NA,NA,TGCAGTGCTAGTAGCCCCAGCTCAGATTTTGGGAGTGAGCCCCAGCATTTT,CSASSPSSDFGSEPQHF
TRBJ2-1,16,TRBV19,TRBD2,NA,TGTGCCAGCAAAAAGCGGGGGGGCCCTCTCTACAATGAGCAGTTCTTC,CASKKRGGPLYNEQFF
TRBJ1-6,18,TRBV6-2/TRBV6-3,TRBD1,NA,TGTGCCAGCAGTGTAACCACCGGGACAGGTCTCCTTAATTCACCCCTCCACTTT,CASSVTTGTGLLNSPLHF
TRBJ2-1,15,TRBV7-9,TRBD2,NA,TGTGCCAGCAGAAGGACTAGCGGGGATTACAATGAGCAGTTCTTC,CASRRTSGDYNEQFF
TRBJ2-4,15,TRBV7-9,TRBD2,NA,TGTGCCAGCAGCTCTTTACCGGGACTAGCTTTCATTCAGTACTTC,CASSSLPGLAFIQYF
TRBJ1-2,15,TRBV6-6,TRBD1,NA,TGTGCCAGCAGTTACGCCGGGACAGATAACTATGGCTACACCTTC,CASSYAGTDNYGYTF
TRBJ2-7,14,TRBV6-5,NA,NA,TGTGCCAGCAGGGGGGTTTCAGGCCCAAGTGAGCAGTACTTC,CASRGVSGPSEQYF
TRBJ1-1,13,TRBV28,NA,NA,TGTGCCAGCAGTTTCCCCGACAGGCCCTTGGCTTTCTTT,CASSFPDRPLAFF
TRBJ2-3,16,TRBV3-1/TRBV3-2,TRBD2,NA,TGTGCCAGCAGCCAAGATGACGGGGGGGCTGACGATACGCAGTATTTT,CASSQDDGGADDTQYF
TRBJ1-2,15,TRBV19,NA,NA,TGTGCCAGTAGTACCTCTTTACAGACTAACTATGGCTACACCTTC,CASSTSLQTNYGYTF
TRBJ1-1,12,TRBV30,NA,NA,TGTGCCTGGACAGGAGACTACACTGAAGCTTTCTTT,CAWTGDYTEAFF
TRBJ2-7,12,TRBV30,NA,NA,TGTGCCTGTCGAGGGTCCTTCTACGAGCAGTACTTC,CACRGSFYEQYF
TRBJ1-5,14,TRBV5-1,NA,NA,TGCGCCAGCAGCTTGTTGCCGGGCGATCAGCCCCAGCATTTT,CASSLLPGDQPQHF
TRBJ1-2,12,TRBV28,NA,NA,TGTGCCAGCAGCCCCGGAGACTATGGCTACACCTTC,CASSPGDYGYTF
TRBJ1-2,10,TRBV29-1,NA,NA,TGCAGCGTTGAATACAATGGCTACACCTTC,CSVEYNGYTF
TRBJ1-1,11,TRBV20-1,NA,NA,TGCAGTGCGATACCCAGATTAGAAGCTTTCTTT,CSAIPRLEAFF
TRBJ2-1,13,TRBV15,NA,NA,TGTGCCACCAGCAGACCTAAAGCGGACGAGCAGTTCTTC,CATSRPKADEQFF
TRBJ2-3,17,TRBV11-2,TRBD2,many,TGTGCCAGCAGCTTAGACTATAGCGGGGGACCCACAGATACGCAGTATTTT,CASSLDYSGGPTDTQYF
TRBJ2-7,15,TRBV28,NA,NA,TGTGCCAGCAGTTCTGGGGCCTGGTATTCCTACGAGCAGTACTTC,CASSSGAWYSYEQYF
TRBJ1-1,19,TRBV10-3,TRBD1,NA,TGTGCCATCAGTCCATTCAAAGACAGGGCCCGGGGTGCGAACACTGAAGCTTTCTTT,CAISPFKDRARGANTEAFF
TRBJ1-2,14,TRBV27,TRBD1,NA,TGTGCCAGCACCGACAGGGGGATTAGTACGGGCTACACCTTC,CASTDRGISTGYTF
TRBJ1-5,16,TRBV7-9,NA,once,TGTGCCAGCAGCTTAGGCGGGGGGGGGAGCAATCAGCCCCAGCATTTT,CASSLGGGGSNQPQHF
TRBJ2-1,16,TRBV5-1,TRBD2,NA,TGCGCCAGCAGCTTGGAACCGGGACTACCCTACAATGAGCAGTTCTTC,CASSLEPGLPYNEQFF
TRBJ1-6,10,TRBV6-6,NA,NA,TGTGCCAGCAGTGAAATCACCCTCCACTTT,CASSEITLHF
TRBJ2-4,15,TRBV7-9,NA,once,TGTGCCAGCAGAGCCGCGGGGGCTACCAAAAACATTCAGTACTTC,CASRAAGATKNIQYF
TRBJ2-3,15,TRBV7-9,NA,NA,TGTGCCAGCAGCTCATTCAGGGGGGACACAGATACGCAGTATTTT,CASSSFRGDTDTQYF
TRBJ2-7,14,TRBV30,NA,NA,TGTGCCTGGAAAATTATGGGAAATAACTACGAGCAGTACTTC,CAWKIMGNNYEQYF
TRBJ2-5,14,TRBV7-3,NA,NA,TGTGCCAGCAGCTTAAGGCGCGGGGACGGGACCCAGTACTTC,CASSLRRGDGTQYF
TRBJ2-3,14,TRBV6-2/TRBV6-3,TRBD1,NA,TGTGCCAGCAGTTACCGGCAGGGGGTTGATACGCAGTATTTT,CASSYRQGVDTQYF
TRBJ1-6,13,TRBV11-3,NA,NA,TGTGCCAGCAGCCAGGCCGGGAATTCACCCCTCCACTTT,CASSQAGNSPLHF
TRBJ1-5,16,TRBV28,NA,NA,TGTGCCAGCAGTTTAGTCTGGGGGGAAGAGGATCAGCCCCAGCATTTT,CASSLVWGEEDQPQHF
TRBJ1-6,15,TRBV7-2,NA,NA,TGTGCCAGCAGCTTAGCGGGGGGTTTTAATTCACCCCTCCACTTT,CASSLAGGFNSPLHF
TRBJ2-1,13,TRBV2,NA,NA,TGTGCCAGCAGACTCGGGGCTAACAATGAGCAGTTCTTC,CASRLGANNEQFF
TRBJ1-2,16,TRBV9,TRBD1,once,TGTGCCAGCAGCGTAGGTCGGACAGGGGGATCCTATGGCTACACCTTC,CASSVGRTGGSYGYTF
TRBJ1-3,17,TRBV11-2,NA,NA,TGTGCCAGCGCCACAGGAGGGGGGAAACCTTCTGGAAACACCATATATTTT,CASATGGGKPSGNTIYF
TRBJ1-2,12,TRBV2,NA,NA,TGTGCCAGCAGGGCAGATAACTATGGCTACACCTTC,CASRADNYGYTF
TRBJ1-3,15,TRBV5-5,NA,NA,TGTGCCAGCAGCTTGGATTGGGGTTCGGGAAACACCATATATTTT,CASSLDWGSGNTIYF
TRBJ2-2,12,TRBV5-6,NA,NA,TGTGCCAGCAGCAAGGACTGGCGTGAGCTGTTTTTT,CASSKDWRELFF
TRBJ1-1,11,TRBV7-9,NA,NA,TGTGCCAGCAGCTTAATTCCTGAAGCTTTCTTT,CASSLIPEAFF
TRBJ1-4,16,TRBV19,NA,NA,TGTGCCAGTCATGCCCTGACAGGCCTTTATAATGAAAAACTGTTTTTT,CASHALTGLYNEKLFF
TRBJ2-7,12,TRBV4-2,NA,NA,TGTGCCAGCAGCCAAGACCCCATGCAGCAGTACTTC,CASSQDPMQQYF
TRBJ2-3,14,TRBV5-1,NA,NA,TGCGCCAGCAGCTTGGACGGGGCCACAGATACGCAGTATTTT,CASSLDGATDTQYF
TRBJ2-3,14,TRBV20-1,TRBD2,NA,TGCAGTGCTAGTTCAGCGGGGGTTAGAGATACGCAGTATTTT,CSASSAGVRDTQYF
TRBJ1-2,13,TRBV19,NA,NA,TGTGCCAGTCGGTATGGCTCCTTCTTTGGCTACACCTTC,CASRYGSFFGYTF
TRBJ1-2,11,TRBV28,NA,NA,TGTGCCAGCAGTTACAGGTGGGGCTACACCTTC,CASSYRWGYTF
TRBJ2-2,17,TRBV7-3,TRBD1,NA,TGTGCCAGCAGCTCCCGGGGGACAGGGGGTGACACCGGGGAGCTGTTTTTT,CASSSRGTGGDTGELFF
TRBJ2-7,14,TRBV7-2,NA,NA,TGTGCCAGCAGCTTAGGACCTTGGGCCTACGAGCAGTACTTC,CASSLGPWAYEQYF